One and the same sample provided the 5 T cell receptor beta chains below, sequenced in a study of shared clonotypes between healthy human individuals (TCRdb year 2020). The method was the immunoSEQ multiplex PCR assay. Here the immuneACCESS table is served through TCRdb, limited to in-frame sequences with V and J called. Missing clones are a known gap in these copies; in checked studies unresolved V genes cover under half, and the rest lacks a known reason. The sample has hundreds of thousands of clones on record, around two thirds of them singletons. About 1.7% of the sample is held by the ten biggest clonotypes. Material for sequencing was memory CD4+ T cells sorted from blood. The label giving this sample's cell subset or site can be read as: CD45RA-negative fraction. The receptor set was obtained from a woman aged 30 to 39 in good health.

This rearrangement joins TRBV6-5 to TRBJ2-1; D unresolved. V lost 1 base to trimming and J lost 0 bases, with 7 bases between them. The CDR3 totals 15 residues. The germline V gene encodes CDR1 MNHEY and CDR2 SVGAGI. The CDR3 is CASSYWRSSYNEQFF. DNA for the CDR3: TGTGCCAGCAGTTACTGGCGGAGCTCCTACAATGAGCAGTTCTTC.

The chain is built from TRBV9 and TRBJ2-5, with 10 positions matching TRBD1. This CDR3 has 16 amino acids. Germline values: CDR1 SGDLS, CDR2 YYNGEE. J gave up 1 base and V 0 bases, and 3 bases lay outside the gene matches. The CDR3 DNA sequence: TGTGCCAGCAGCGTAGACGACAGGGGGCCCCAAGAGACCCAGTACTTC. Amino acids: CASSVDDRGPQETQYF.

In this sample, this clone turned up once. J is TRBJ2-5 and V is TRBV2; 8 bases fit TRBD1. The junction had 8 bases not matched to a gene; V was cut back by 6 bases and J by 5 bases. The CDR3 has 14 residues. CDR1 is SNHLY and CDR2 is FYNNEI in the germline V gene. The CDR3 loop is CASRDGTGAETQYF. The CDR3 region has the DNA TGTGCCAGCAGGGACGGGACAGGTGCTGAGACCCAGTACTTC.

The chain is built from TRBV25-1 and TRBJ2-7, with 8 bases that match TRBD1. Germline CDR1 is MGHDK and CDR2 is SYGVNS. The CDR3 covers 16 residues. The V segment lost 3 bases and the J segment 0 bases; nucleotides outside the gene matches: 7. The CDR3 nucleotides read TGTGCCAGCAGTGACCCTGGACAGGGTAGCTCCTACGAGCAGTACTTC. Its protein is CASSDPGQGSSYEQYF.

This clone was observed a handful of times. Since no conserved phenylalanine or tryptophan closes the CDR3, a read error is the likely cause. It is unclear where the CDR3 begins or ends on the DNA, so no DNA is shown, and the CDR3 is as TCRdb lists it. The V call is TRBV4-1, the J call TRBJ2-7; the DNA was not used to check the table's D call, TRBD2. Both ends counted, the CDR3 spans 16 residues. Germline values: CDR1 MGHRA, CDR2 YSYEKL. CDR3: CASSRRTKRTSGLAVS.